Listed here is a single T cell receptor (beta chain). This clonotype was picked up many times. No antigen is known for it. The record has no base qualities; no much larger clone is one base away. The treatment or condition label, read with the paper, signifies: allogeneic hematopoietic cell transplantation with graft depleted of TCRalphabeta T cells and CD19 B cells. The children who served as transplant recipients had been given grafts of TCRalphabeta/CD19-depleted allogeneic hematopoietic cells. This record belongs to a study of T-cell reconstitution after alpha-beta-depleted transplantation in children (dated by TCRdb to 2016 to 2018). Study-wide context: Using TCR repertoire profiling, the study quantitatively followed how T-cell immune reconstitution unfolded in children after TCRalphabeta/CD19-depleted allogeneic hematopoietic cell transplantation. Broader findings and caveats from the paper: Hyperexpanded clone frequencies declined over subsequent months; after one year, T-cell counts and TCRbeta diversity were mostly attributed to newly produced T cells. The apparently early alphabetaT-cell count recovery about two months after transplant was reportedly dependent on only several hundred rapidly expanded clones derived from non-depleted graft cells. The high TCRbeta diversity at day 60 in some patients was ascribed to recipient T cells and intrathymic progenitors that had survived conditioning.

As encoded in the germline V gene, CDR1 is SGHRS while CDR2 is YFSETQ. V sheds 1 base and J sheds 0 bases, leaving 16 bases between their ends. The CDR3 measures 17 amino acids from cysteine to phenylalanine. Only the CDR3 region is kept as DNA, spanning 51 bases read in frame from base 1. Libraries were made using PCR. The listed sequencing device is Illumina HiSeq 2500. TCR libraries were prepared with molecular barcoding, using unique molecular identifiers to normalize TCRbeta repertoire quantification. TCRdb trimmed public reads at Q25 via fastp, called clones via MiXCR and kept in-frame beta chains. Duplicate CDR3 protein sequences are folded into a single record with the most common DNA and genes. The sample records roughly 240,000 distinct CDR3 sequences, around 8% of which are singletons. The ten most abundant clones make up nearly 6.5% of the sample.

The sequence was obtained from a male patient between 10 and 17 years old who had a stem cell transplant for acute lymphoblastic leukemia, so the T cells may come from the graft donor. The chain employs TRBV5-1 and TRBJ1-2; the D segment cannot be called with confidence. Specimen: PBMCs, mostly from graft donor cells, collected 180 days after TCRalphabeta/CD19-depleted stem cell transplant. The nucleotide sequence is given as TGCGCCAGCAGCTTGTTTTCAGCCTCGAGACCTAACTATGGCTACACCTTC. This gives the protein CASSLFSASRPNYGYTF.